Below, 26 T cell receptor beta chains from the same sample are listed, as sequenced in a study of blood T cell repertoires in COVID-19 (dated by TCRdb to 2018 to 2020). The protocol used for the library was the immunoSEQ multiplex PCR assay. Drawn from immuneACCESS, this table holds only the in-frame rearrangements with V and J called that TCRdb kept. Clones are partly lost; checked studies trace under half to an unresolved V gene and leave the rest unexplained. This sample comprises about 400,000 clones, approximately 86% of them detected only once. The ten largest clones capture around 3% of the sample. The sequenced sample consisted of peripheral blood. All receptors derive from a human donor in a cohort sampled during active COVID-19.

The chain recombines TRBV28 with TRBJ1-1; TRBD1 matches at 8 bases. This CDR3 has 16 residues. Germline V CDR1 and CDR2: MDHEN, SYDVKM. After removal of 5 bases from V and 1 base from J, the junction contained 9 bases not matched to a gene. CDR3 nucleotides: TGTGCCAGCAGTCCGCTAACCGGACAGGGGAACACTGAAGCTTTCTTT. Its translation: CASSPLTGQGNTEAFF.

The J gene is TRBJ1-5, the V gene TRBV19; 10 nucleotides match TRBD1. J lost 7 bases, V lost 9 bases, and 6 bases had no gene match. The CDR3 contains 13 residues. Germline V gene data show CDR1 as LNHDA and CDR2 as SQIVND (reference sequence). CDR3 residues: CASRDRGGQPQHF. The CDR3 DNA reads TGTGCCAGCCGGGACAGGGGAGGACAGCCCCAGCATTTT. Variable domain in full (rest from reference TRBV19 and TRBJ1-5): DGGITQSPKYLFRKEGQNVTLSCEQNLNHDAMYWYRQDPGQGLRLIYYSQIVNDFQKGDIAEGYSVSREKKESFPLTVTSAQKNPTAFYLCASRDRGGQPQHFGDGTRLSIL.

The gene calls are TRBV4-2 and TRBJ2-1, with 15 bases that match TRBD2. V shed 3 bases, J shed 8 bases, and the junction held 2 bases outside the gene matches. Germline V lookup: CDR1 LGHNA, CDR2 YNFKEQ. There are 15 residues in the CDR3. Here the CDR3 reads CASSQGLAGGYEQFF. DNA of the CDR3: TGTGCCAGCAGCCAGGGACTAGCGGGAGGCTATGAGCAGTTCTTC.

V and J are TRBV2 and TRBJ2-1, with TRBD2 matching 15 bases. Per the germline V gene, CDR1 is SNHLY and CDR2 is FYNNEI. The CDR3 consists of 19 residues. The J segment lost 0 bases and the V segment lost 6 bases, leaving 9 bases of the junction unmatched. CDR3 coding DNA: TGTGCCAGCAGATCCGGACTAGCGGGGGGGTCTAGCTCCTACAATGAGCAGTTCTTC. As protein: CASRSGLAGGSSSYNEQFF. Drawing the rest from reference TRBV2 and TRBJ2-1, the complete variable domain is EPEVTQTPSHQVTQMGQEVILRCVPISNHLYFYWYRQILGQKVEFLVSFYNNEISEKSEIFDDQFSVERPDGSNFTLKIRSTKLEDSAMYFCASRSGLAGGSSSYNEQFFGPGTRLTVL.

The chain recombines TRBV11-2 with TRBJ2-1, with TRBD1 identical over 10 bases. This CDR3 spans 13 amino acids. The germline CDR1 and CDR2 sequences are SGHAT and FQNNGV. Trimming removed 5 bases from V and 9 bases from J; junction bases left unmatched: 4. The CDR3 spells CASSRQGAGEQFF. Here the CDR3 DNA reads TGTGCCAGCAGCCGACAGGGGGCAGGTGAGCAGTTCTTC.

This chain uses TRBV3-1 (or the pseudogene TRBV3-2) with TRBJ1-2, with 8 bases that match TRBD1. The CDR3 is made up of 13 amino acids. J lost 3 bases, V lost 4 bases, and 1 base had no gene match. CDR1 and CDR2 from the germline V gene are LGHDT and YNNKEL (reference sequence). The CDR3 nucleotides are TGTGCCAGCAGCCCGGGACAGGACTATGGCTACACCTTC. As protein: CASSPGQDYGYTF.

J is TRBJ2-3 and V is TRBV24-1; the match to TRBD2 covers 9 bases. V trimming: 4 bases; J trimming: 1 base; junction bases outside the gene matches: 5. The germline V gene encodes CDR1 KGHDR and CDR2 SFDVKD. The CDR3 length is 16 residues. CDR3 coding DNA: TGTGCCACCAGTGACCGTAGCGGGAGTGGCACAGATACGCAGTATTTT. Amino acids: CATSDRSGSGTDTQYF.

J is TRBJ2-1 and V is TRBV3-1 (or the pseudogene TRBV3-2); weak D call: TRBD1 (6 bases). CDR1 LGHDT and CDR2 YNNKEL come from the germline V gene (reference sequence). CDR3 size: 16 residues. With 0 bases removed from V and 9 bases from J, the gap between germline ends came to 18 bases. For the CDR3, the DNA is TGTGCCAGCAGCCAAGATTTGAACGCAGGGGTCTCTGAGCAGTTCTTC. Encoded protein: CASSQDLNAGVSEQFF.

The rearrangement joins TRBV10-3 to TRBJ2-7; D remains ambiguous. V was cut by 8 bases and J by 1 base, with 18 bases left in between. CDR1 is ENHRY and CDR2 is SYGVKD in the germline V gene. The CDR3 length is 15 residues. CDR3 protein: CAISTGPRQSYEQYF. The CDR3 nucleotides read TGTGCCATCTCGACCGGTCCCAGGCAGTCCTACGAGCAGTACTTC.

This chain uses TRBV21-1 with TRBJ2-1; TRBD2, as called in the table, went unchecked against the DNA. TRBV21-1 is a listed pseudogene. This CDR3 comprises 14 residues. The CDR3 sequence is CASSNWRKYNEQFF. CDR3 bases: TGTGCCAGCAGCAATTGGAGGAAATACAATGAGCAGTTCTTC.

The chain has TRBV14 and TRBJ2-1, with 12 nucleotides matching TRBD2. This CDR3 has 16 residues. The J segment lost 2 bases and the V segment lost 2 bases, leaving 1 base of the junction unmatched. Germline V lookup: CDR1 SGHDN, CDR2 FVKESK. CDR3 region: CASSQRLAGAYNEQFF. DNA for the CDR3: TGTGCCAGCAGCCAACGACTAGCGGGGGCCTACAATGAGCAGTTCTTC.

V and J are TRBV6-6 and TRBJ2-3, with 11 bases aligning to TRBD2. The V gene end was trimmed by 6 bases and the J gene end by 1 base; junction bases not matched to a gene: 30. The CDR3 is 24 residues long. Germline assignment: CDR1 MNHNY and CDR2 SVGAGI (reference sequence). The CDR3 protein is CASSYTEVGTSGLQAKWGTDTQYF. For the CDR3, the DNA is TGTGCCAGCAGCTATACGGAGGTGGGGACTAGCGGACTCCAAGCCAAATGGGGCACAGATACGCAGTATTTT.

The rearrangement links TRBV13 to TRBJ2-7, with 7 bases aligning to TRBD2. This CDR3 region has 14 residues. The germline CDR1 and CDR2 sequences are PRHDT and FYEKMQ (reference sequence). The trim removed 5 bases at V and 5 bases at J, leaving 9 bases unmatched. CDR3 sequence: CASSPGGGFDEQYF. The CDR3 bases are TGTGCCAGCAGCCCTGGGGGGGGGTTCGACGAGCAGTACTTC.

Concerning this clone itself: This CDR3 is also generated by other DNA sequences in the sample. The rearrangement uses TRBV6-2 or TRBV6-3 and TRBJ2-2; unclear D gene. This CDR3 is 14 amino acids long. Germline V gene data show CDR1 as MNHEY and CDR2 as SVGEGT. V lost 2 bases to trimming and J lost 1 base, with 5 bases between them. The CDR3 DNA follows: TGTGCCAGCAGTTACGGGCGGAACACCGGGGAGCTGTTTTTT. Encoded protein: CASSYGRNTGELFF.

V gene TRBV2 combines with J gene TRBJ2-7, with 8 nucleotides matching TRBD2. The CDR3 is 14 residues long. Germline trimming cut 2 bases from V and 3 bases from J; bases unmatched to any gene: 3. Germline V gives CDR1 SNHLY, CDR2 FYNNEI. Here the CDR3 DNA reads TGTGCCAGCAGTGAACGGGAGGGCCTCTACGAGCAGTACTTC. Translated, it gives CASSEREGLYEQYF.

The chain joins TRBV15 to TRBJ2-7; 8 nucleotides line up with TRBD2. The junction had 8 bases not matched to a gene; V was cut back by 4 bases and J by 3 bases. The CDR3 runs 15 residues. Germline V lookup: CDR1 LNHNV, CDR2 YYDKDF (reference sequence). The CDR3 nucleotides read TGTGCCACCAGCATCTCGAGCGGGAGTGTCTACGAGCAGTACTTC. This encodes CATSISSGSVYEQYF.

The CDR3 loop reads CASSDTGDSTDTQYF. The DNA for the CDR3 is TGTGCCAGCAGTGATACGGGAGACTCCACAGATACGCAGTATTTT. The J gene is TRBJ2-3, the V gene TRBV6-4, with a weak D call TRBD2 (6 bases). There are 15 residues in the CDR3. V lost 3 bases, J lost 2 bases, and 12 bases lay in between. The germline gives CDR1 MRHNA, CDR2 SNTAGT.

In this sample, this clone turned up a few times. V usage is TRBV7-2 and J usage is TRBJ1-1; possible D gene TRBD1, 5 bases. Germline lookup yields CDR1 SGHTA and CDR2 FQGNSA. The CDR3 is 17 residues long. The V end was cut by 2 bases, the J end by 1 base, with 17 bases between. CDR3 protein: CASSLYYPPGPNTEAFF. CDR3 nucleotides: TGTGCCAGCAGCTTATATTACCCACCAGGGCCGAACACTGAAGCTTTCTTT.

DNA for the CDR3: TGTGCCAGCAGTGATCCTACGGGAGGGAAAGGGAACAATGAGCAGTTCTTC. It specifies CASSDPTGGKGNNEQFF. The chain carries TRBV3-1 (or the pseudogene TRBV3-2) and TRBJ2-1, with 8 bases fitting TRBD2. Per the germline V gene, CDR1 is LGHDT and CDR2 is YNNKEL (reference sequence). This CDR3 contains 17 residues. V shed 6 bases and J 5 bases; nucleotides not matched to a gene: 15.

This chain joins TRBV24-1 and TRBJ2-3; TRBD2 aligns across 7 bases. CDR1 is KGHDR and CDR2 is SFDVKD in the germline V gene. V shed 7 bases, J shed 2 bases, and the junction held 8 bases outside the gene matches. The CDR3 has 15 residues. The CDR3 DNA is TGTGCCACCAGACAGACGGGACTACCCACAGATACGCAGTATTTT. Protein: CATRQTGLPTDTQYF.

V usage is TRBV30 and J usage is TRBJ2-1; no firm D call. The CDR3 covers 13 residues. CDR1 and CDR2 from the germline V gene are GTSNPN and SVGIG (reference sequence). Trimming shortened V by 2 bases and J by 5 bases, and 10 bases separated the two germline ends. For the CDR3, the DNA is TGTGCCTGGAGTCAACAGATTAACAATGAGCAGTTCTTC. Its protein product is CAWSQQINNEQFF.

In its sample, this clone was seen once. This chain joins TRBV9 and TRBJ1-2; 8 nucleotides agree with TRBD1. With 0 bases clipped from V and 2 bases from J, the junction kept 12 bases outside the gene matches. The CDR3 extends over 18 amino acids. Germline V gene sequence: CDR1 SGDLS, CDR2 YYNGEE. CDR3 loop: CASSVAPTSGTGNYGYTF. CDR3 nucleotides: TGTGCCAGCAGCGTAGCCCCAACCTCCGGGACAGGCAACTATGGCTACACCTTC.

This chain connects TRBV14 to TRBJ2-7; D possibly corresponds to TRBD1 (6 bases). The V gene lost 4 bases and the J gene lost 0 bases, with 13 bases spanning the gap. This CDR3 comprises 15 residues. Germline CDR1 SGHDN, CDR2 FVKESK. The CDR3 DNA is TGTGCCAGCAGCCCTCTTTTAGGGGGCTCCTACGAGCAGTACTTC. Translating gives CASSPLLGGSYEQYF.

This chain uses TRBV7-2 with TRBJ2-7; D not certain. The CDR3 sequence is 11 residues long. The germline V gene has CDR1 SGHTA and CDR2 FQGNSA. The V end was cut by 4 bases, the J end by 2 bases, with 3 bases between. CDR3 nucleotides: TGTGCCAGCAGCTCTGCCTACGAGCAGTACTTC. Residues: CASSSAYEQYF.

V is TRBV5-1 and J is TRBJ1-6; D is ambiguous. The CDR3 runs to 14 residues. Germline V gives CDR1 SGHRS, CDR2 YFSETQ. V was pared by 0 bases and J by 10 bases, with 11 bases between. The CDR3 here is CASSLGGSNSPLHF. In DNA form, the CDR3 reads TGCGCCAGCAGCTTGGGAGGGAGCAACTCACCCCTCCACTTT.

The chain joins TRBV3-1 (or the pseudogene TRBV3-2) to TRBJ2-2; 9 nucleotides align to TRBD2. In germline, CDR1 is LGHDT, CDR2 YNNKEL (reference sequence). The CDR3 loop spans 12 amino acids. With 5 bases clipped from V and 14 bases from J, the junction kept 6 bases outside the gene matches. This CDR3 is CASSGSGGTLFF. Written as DNA, the CDR3 is TGTGCCAGCAGCGGGAGCGGGGGGACCCTGTTTTTT.